Presented here are 12 T cell receptor beta chains from one specimen sequenced in a study of blood T cell repertoires in COVID-19. The method was immunoSEQ multiplex PCR; TCRdb's version includes in-frame clones alone and lacks a portion of them. The sample carries about 130,000 clones, 80% to 85% recorded once. Sequenced material: peripheral blood. The receptors come from a woman in her fifties or sixties with acute or convalescent COVID-19.

This rearrangement joins TRBV6-6 to TRBJ1-1, with D uncertain. Germline assignment: CDR1 MNHNY and CDR2 SVGAGI (reference sequence). The CDR3 has 16 amino acids. The ends were cut back, 7 bases at V and 7 bases at J, with 25 bases in the middle. In DNA form, the CDR3 reads TGTGCCAGCACCATCTCCTTGGGCACCGTAGAGGGTGAAGCTTTCTTT. Its translation is CASTISLGTVEGEAFF.

The rearrangement uses TRBV10-3 and TRBJ1-3, with D hard to call. This CDR3 is 15 amino acids long. CDR1 is ENHRY and CDR2 is SYGVKD in the germline V gene. The ends were cut back, 4 bases at V and 5 bases at J, with 15 bases in the middle. The CDR3 bases are TGTGCCATCAGTGGGGCCGGAACCAACCGAAACACCATATATTTT. Translated, it gives CAISGAGTNRNTIYF.

This rearrangement joins TRBV5-4 to TRBJ2-7; no reliable D call. The CDR3 sequence is 14 residues long. V was trimmed by 3 bases and J by 1 base, leaving 11 bases between them. Germline V gene data show CDR1 as SGHNT and CDR2 as YYREEE (reference sequence). The CDR3 nucleotides are TGTGCCAGCAGCTGGGCAGGCGAATCCTACGAGCAGTACTTC. As protein: CASSWAGESYEQYF.

This chain uses TRBV2 with TRBJ1-6; D call uncertain. V dropped 6 bases and J dropped 0 bases, with 9 bases sitting between them. The CDR3 is 15 amino acids. Per germline, CDR1 SNHLY and CDR2 FYNNEI. DNA for the CDR3: TGTGCCAGCAGGCAAGAGGGCTCCTATAATTCACCCCTCCACTTT. Translating gives CASRQEGSYNSPLHF.

V is TRBV28 and J is TRBJ2-7, with D unclear. CDR3 length: 12 residues. V was clipped by 10 bases and J by 5 bases, with 15 bases between them. Germline values: CDR1 MDHEN, CDR2 SYDVKM. The CDR3 DNA sequence: TGTGCCACCCACCGCAGGTCCAACGAGCAGTACTTC. Translation gives CATHRRSNEQYF. Looking up the rest from reference TRBV28 and TRBJ2-7 gives the full variable domain: DVKVTQSSRYLVKRTGEKVFLECVQDMDHENMFWYRQDPGLGLRLIYFSYDVKMKEKGDIPEGYSVSREKKERFSLILESASTNQTSMYLCATHRRSNEQYFGPGTRLTVT.

This clone was found a few times. The chain has TRBV18 and TRBJ1-4; the match to TRBD1 covers 10 bases. CDR3 length equals 15 residues. From germline, CDR1 is KGHSH and CDR2 LQKENI. Trimming removed 6 bases from V and 3 bases from J; junction bases left unmatched: 4. The chain's CDR3 is CASSTTGGSNEKLFF. The CDR3, as DNA: TGTGCCAGCTCTACGACAGGGGGCTCTAATGAAAAACTGTTTTTT.

The chain employs TRBV4-2 and TRBJ1-2; D is unresolved. Germline assignment: CDR1 LGHNA and CDR2 YNFKEQ. V gave up 4 bases and J gave up 7 bases, with 19 bases separating them. The length of the CDR3 is 15 residues. CDR3 protein: CASSREGQDIVGYTF. The CDR3 bases are TGTGCCAGCAGCCGGGAGGGCCAAGATATTGTTGGCTACACCTTC.

The chain recombines TRBV27 with TRBJ1-5, with D maybe TRBD1 (5 bases). This CDR3 spans 14 amino acids. Per germline, CDR1 MNHEY and CDR2 SMNVEV (reference sequence). Trimming removed 6 bases from V and 5 bases from J, with 14 bases in between. The CDR3 DNA sequence: TGTGCCAGCAGCCCCGTTTCAGGGTATCAGCCCCAGCATTTT. Residues: CASSPVSGYQPQHF.

The chain employs TRBV5-4 and TRBJ2-7; TRBD1 agrees at 11 bases. The germline V gene encodes CDR1 SGHNT and CDR2 YYREEE (reference sequence). CDR3 length equals 14 residues. Trimming took 3 bases from V and 4 from J; bases not matched to a gene: 3. The CDR3 here is CASSWGQGGYEQYF. As DNA, the CDR3 is TGTGCCAGCAGCTGGGGACAGGGGGGTTACGAGCAGTACTTC.

The chain combines TRBV19 with TRBJ2-4; a possible D gene is TRBD1 (5 bases). Germline CDR1 reads LNHDA; CDR2 reads SQIVND (reference sequence). The CDR3 has 13 residues. The V end was cut by 2 bases, the J end by 4 bases, with 6 bases between. The CDR3 reads CASSINRKNIQYF. CDR3 in DNA: TGTGCCAGTAGTATAAACAGGAAAAACATTCAGTACTTC.

This clone has a single count. The V call is TRBV21-1, the J call TRBJ1-2; the table's TRBD1 call for D was not verified on the DNA. TRBV21-1 is a pseudogene. This CDR3 is built from 16 residues. The CDR3 bases are TGTGCCAGCAGCAAAGGAAAGAAGACAGGGTGTTATGGCTACACCTTC. Protein sequence: CASSKGKKTGCYGYTF.

V and J are TRBV3-1 (or the pseudogene TRBV3-2) and TRBJ1-5; D uncertain. The germline V and J ends were trimmed by 0 bases and 2 bases, with 11 bases remaining between them. CDR3 size: 16 residues. Germline V gene sequence: CDR1 LGHDT, CDR2 YNNKEL (reference sequence). The CDR3 loop reads CASSQDLVLGNQPQHF. DNA for the CDR3: TGTGCCAGCAGCCAAGATCTGGTTTTAGGCAATCAGCCCCAGCATTTT.